This T cell receptor (beta chain) was recorded in a study of T cell repertoires in cytomegalovirus infection. MiXCR, applied by TCRdb to the reads, yields one record per CDR3 protein. The repertoire holds 560,000 or so distinct CDR3 sequences, with 16% as singletons. Deletions cut 0 bases from V and 3 bases from J, with 12 bases between. Germline V gene sequence: CDR1 KGHSH, CDR2 LQKENI. The CDR3 spans 16 residues. The sample comprised CD8+ T cells from PBMCs. This clonotype was sampled from a human donor in good health (CMV status not recorded). Some clones in this sample may be carry-over from other donors' samples. The rearrangement joins TRBV18 to TRBJ1-5, with TRBD1 as a possible D gene (6 bases). The DNA for the CDR3 is TGTGCCAGCTCACCACCGGGCGGGGGCCCCAATCAGCCCCAGCATTTT. Translated: CASSPPGGGPNQPQHF.